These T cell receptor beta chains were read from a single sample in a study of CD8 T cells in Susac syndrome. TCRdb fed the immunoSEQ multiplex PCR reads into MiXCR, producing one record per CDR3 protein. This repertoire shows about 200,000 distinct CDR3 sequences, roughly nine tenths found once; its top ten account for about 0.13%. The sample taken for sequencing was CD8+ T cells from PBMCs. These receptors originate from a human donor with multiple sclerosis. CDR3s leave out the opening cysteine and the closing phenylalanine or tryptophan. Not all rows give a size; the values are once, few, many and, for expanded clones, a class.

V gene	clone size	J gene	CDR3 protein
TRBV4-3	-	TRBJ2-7	ASSFRRSGLHEQY
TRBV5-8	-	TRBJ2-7	ASSWTGYGYEQY
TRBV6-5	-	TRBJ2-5	ASSFTSGTTATQY
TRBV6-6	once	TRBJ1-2	ASSWDLTSPNYGHT
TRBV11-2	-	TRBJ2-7	ASSMGLAGGSYEQY
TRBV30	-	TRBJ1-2	AHTPGVGYT
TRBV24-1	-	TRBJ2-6	ATSAGAGANVLT
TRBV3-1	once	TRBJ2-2	ASSPLDETGELF
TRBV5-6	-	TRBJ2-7	ASSLGGLYYEQY
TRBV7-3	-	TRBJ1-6	ASRWGNSPLH
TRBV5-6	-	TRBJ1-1	ASSLYLTVNTEAF
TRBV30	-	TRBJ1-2	LVRGKSGYT
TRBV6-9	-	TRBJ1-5	ASTHRRQGPGNQPQH
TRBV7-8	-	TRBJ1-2	ASSLTGGSGPHYT
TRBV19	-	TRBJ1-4	ASSIDSATNEKLF
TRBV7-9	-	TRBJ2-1	ASSADPTASEGQF
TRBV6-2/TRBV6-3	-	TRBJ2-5	ASSYSTSGGFETQY
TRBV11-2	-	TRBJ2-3	ASSLVAGGLTDTQY
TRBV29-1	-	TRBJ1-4	SVEAGNEKLF
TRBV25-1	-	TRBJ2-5	ASSDLAGGQETQY
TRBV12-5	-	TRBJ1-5	ASGSGDSNQPQH
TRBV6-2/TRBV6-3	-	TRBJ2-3	ASSYGGGRETQY
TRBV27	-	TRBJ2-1	ASSLPEEGTYNEQF
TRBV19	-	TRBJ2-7	ASSKGLASSYEQY
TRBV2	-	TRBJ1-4	ASSGESEKLF
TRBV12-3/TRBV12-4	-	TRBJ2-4	ASSFEGLAGRIQY
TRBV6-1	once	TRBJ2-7	ASSGDYYYEQY
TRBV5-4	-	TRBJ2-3	ASSLGLRADTQY
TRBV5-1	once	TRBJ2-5	ASSLPPRLVEETQY
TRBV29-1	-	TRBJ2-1	SVTSDHYNEQF
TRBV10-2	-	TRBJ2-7	ASSEGRLYEQY
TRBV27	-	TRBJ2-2	ASSFHAGRVNAGELF
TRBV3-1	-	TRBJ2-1	ASSQGVGFHKIEQF
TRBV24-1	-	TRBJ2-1	ATSRQNYNEQF
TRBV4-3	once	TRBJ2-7	ASSQDWGSAYEQY
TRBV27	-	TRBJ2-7	ASSLRDPRAYEQY
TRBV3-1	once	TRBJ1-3	AAEENSGNTIY
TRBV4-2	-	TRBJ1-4	ASSQVVSTNEKLF
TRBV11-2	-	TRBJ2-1	ASRPDATWEQF
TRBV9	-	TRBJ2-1	ASSEGPYNEQF
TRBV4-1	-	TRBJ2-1	ASSHGDGSEQF
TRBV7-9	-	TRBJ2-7	ASSSPDQVGEQY
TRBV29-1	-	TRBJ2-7	SVDIGGRYEQY
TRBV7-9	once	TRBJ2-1	ASSRDFGTYNEQF
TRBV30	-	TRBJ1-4	AWREGRGHEKLF
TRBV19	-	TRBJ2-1	ASSIDRFNEQF
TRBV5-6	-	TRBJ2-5	ASSPTGTGLPEETQY
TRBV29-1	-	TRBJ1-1	SAGGLTSTEAF
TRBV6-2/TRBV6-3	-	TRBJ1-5	ASRLQVYGQPQH
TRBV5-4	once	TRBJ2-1	ASSFLALAGVNEQF
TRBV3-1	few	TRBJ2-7	ASSQEDFGTAYEQY